This entry lists 14 T cell receptor beta chains sequenced from one sample in a study of CD8 T cells in Susac syndrome. 0.5 to 1 ug RNA was reverse transcribed with random hexamers. TCRdb reanalysed the immunoSEQ multiplex PCR reads using MiXCR and keeps one entry per CDR3 protein. Among about 210,000 distinct CDR3 sequences listed, 95% were seen once. What was sequenced was CD4+ T cells from PBMCs. The source is a human donor with multiple sclerosis.

V gene TRBV7-9 combines with J gene TRBJ1-1, with a weak D call TRBD1 (5 bases). Trimming removed 5 bases at V and 12 bases at J, with 16 bases between. This CDR3 spans 12 amino acids. In germline, CDR1 is SEHNR, CDR2 FQNEAQ (reference sequence). The chain's CDR3 is CASSPQSGGPFF. The CDR3, as DNA: TGTGCCAGCAGCCCTCAGTCGGGGGGACCTTTCTTT.

V usage is TRBV12-3 or TRBV12-4 and J usage is TRBJ2-4; D is unclear. V dropped 8 bases and J dropped 2 bases, with 10 bases sitting between them. This CDR3 spans 13 amino acids. CDR3 region: CASHSRSKNIQYF. The CDR3, as DNA: TGTGCCAGCCACTCCAGGTCCAAAAACATTCAGTACTTC.

The table lists this clonotype with a count of one. This sequence joins TRBV29-1 and TRBJ1-1, with D hard to call. The germline CDR1 and CDR2 sequences are SQVTM and ANQGSEA. With 6 bases removed from V and 1 base from J, the gap between germline ends came to 15 bases. CDR3 length equals 14 residues. The CDR3 region has the DNA TGCAGCGTAGCCGGGCAGGCCGCGAACACTGAAGCTTTCTTT. Protein sequence: CSVAGQAANTEAFF.

The chain has TRBV5-1 and TRBJ2-1, with unresolved D. The ends were cut back, 0 bases at V and 0 bases at J, with 10 bases in the middle. This CDR3 is built from 16 residues. CDR1 SGHRS and CDR2 YFSETQ come from the germline V gene. CDR3 bases: TGCGCCAGCAGCTTGGTCGCCTCCAGCTCCTACAATGAGCAGTTCTTC. This sequence encodes CASSLVASSSYNEQFF.

The CDR3 region has the DNA TGCAGTGCTAGTAAAGTAGACACAGATACGCAGTATTTT. Protein product: CSASKVDTDTQYF. V gene TRBV20-1 combines with J gene TRBJ2-3, with D unclear. The germline V gene encodes CDR1 DFQATT and CDR2 SNEGSKA (reference sequence). The V gene lost 3 bases and the J gene lost 2 bases, with 9 bases spanning the gap. CDR3 size: 13 residues.

The chain combines TRBV20-1 with TRBJ1-6, with unresolved D. Germline V CDR1 and CDR2: DFQATT, SNEGSKA (reference sequence). This CDR3 comprises 17 residues. Trimming left V 2 bases short and J 5 bases short, with 19 bases between. CDR3 sequence reads: CSARTVVGLVDNSPLHF. CDR3 in DNA: TGCAGTGCTAGAACGGTGGTTGGGCTTGTGGATAATTCACCCCTCCACTTT.

The CDR3 sequence is CAWSVSQYTEAFF. CDR3 DNA: TGTGCCTGGAGTGTCTCGCAGTACACTGAAGCTTTCTTT. The J gene is TRBJ1-1, the V gene TRBV30; D unclear. CDR1 is GTSNPN and CDR2 is SVGIG in the germline V gene (reference sequence). The CDR3 spans 13 residues. Between the trimmed V and J ends, which lost 0 bases and 3 bases, there was a span of 8 bases. Using reference TRBV30 and TRBJ1-1 for the parts outside the CDR3, the full variable domain is SQTIHQWPATLVQPVGSPLSLECTVEGTSNPNLYWYRQAAGRGLQLLFYSVGIGQISSEVPQNLSASRPQDRQFILSSKKLLLSDSGFYLCAWSVSQYTEAFFGQGTRLTVV.

The rearrangement uses TRBV20-1 and TRBJ1-5, with 7 bases aligning to TRBD1. CDR3 length: 15 amino acids. Per germline, CDR1 DFQATT and CDR2 SNEGSKA (reference sequence). The J segment lost 5 bases and the V segment lost 5 bases, leaving 12 bases of the junction unmatched. The CDR3 is CSAFPQQGVYQPQHF. The CDR3, as DNA: TGCAGTGCTTTCCCCCAGCAGGGGGTCTATCAGCCCCAGCATTTT.

This chain uses TRBV3-1 with TRBJ2-7; D remains unclear. Germline CDR1 reads LGHDT; CDR2 reads YNNKEL (reference sequence). CDR3 size: 15 residues. Trimming pared 1 base from V and 0 bases from J, leaving 10 bases between. CDR3 in DNA: TGTGCCAGCAGCCAAGCCGATTGGTACTCCTACGAGCAGTACTTC. Residues: CASSQADWYSYEQYF.

This rearrangement joins TRBV2 to TRBJ2-1, with no clear D. Germline CDR1 is SNHLY and CDR2 is FYNNEI. The V and J ends lost 10 bases and 0 bases respectively, with 13 bases between them. This CDR3 is 14 amino acids long. CDR3 region: CANRFRSSYNEQFF. CDR3 DNA: TGTGCCAACAGATTCCGAAGCTCCTACAATGAGCAGTTCTTC. Based on the CDR3 plus reference TRBV2 and TRBJ2-1, the full variable domain is EPEVTQTPSHQVTQMGQEVILRCVPISNHLYFYWYRQILGQKVEFLVSFYNNEISEKSEIFDDQFSVERPDGSNFTLKIRSTKLEDSAMYFCANRFRSSYNEQFFGPGTRLTVL.

In DNA form, the CDR3 reads TGCGCCAGCAGCCGCTCCGGGACTCTTAGGGGCGAGCAGTACTTC. It is translated as CASSRSGTLRGEQYF. The chain is built from TRBV5-1 and TRBJ2-7; possibly TRBD2 for D (6 bases). The CDR3 extends over 15 amino acids. Per germline, CDR1 SGHRS and CDR2 YFSETQ. V was trimmed by 4 bases and J by 6 bases, leaving 20 bases between them.

The chain recombines TRBV18 with TRBJ1-5, with TRBD1 identical over 7 bases. The CDR3 covers 14 residues. V was clipped by 3 bases and J by 2 bases; unmatched bases: 1. Germline-derived CDR1 and CDR2 are KGHSH and LQKENI. CDR3 nucleotides: TGTGCCAGCTCACCCGGGACAGGCAATCAGCCCCAGCATTTT. This sequence encodes CASSPGTGNQPQHF.

The chain joins TRBV23-1 to TRBJ1-3; possibly TRBD1 for D (5 bases). TRBV23-1 is an ORF; its function is uncertain. V was shortened by 6 bases and J by 0 bases, with 15 bases between the two germline ends. This CDR3 has 16 residues. CDR3 sequence reads: CASSQRGLSSGNTIYF. The CDR3 DNA reads as TGCGCCAGCAGCCAAAGGGGACTTAGCTCTGGAAACACCATATATTTT.

This clonotype came up a few times. The CDR3 is CASSLAGGYGYTF. CDR3 DNA sequence: TGTGCCAGCAGTTTGGCAGGGGGCTATGGCTACACCTTC. This sequence joins TRBV27 and TRBJ1-2, with TRBD1 matching 7 bases. V was pared by 3 bases and J by 4 bases, with 2 bases of the junction left unmatched. The CDR3 extends over 13 amino acids. The germline gives CDR1 MNHEY, CDR2 SMNVEV (reference sequence).